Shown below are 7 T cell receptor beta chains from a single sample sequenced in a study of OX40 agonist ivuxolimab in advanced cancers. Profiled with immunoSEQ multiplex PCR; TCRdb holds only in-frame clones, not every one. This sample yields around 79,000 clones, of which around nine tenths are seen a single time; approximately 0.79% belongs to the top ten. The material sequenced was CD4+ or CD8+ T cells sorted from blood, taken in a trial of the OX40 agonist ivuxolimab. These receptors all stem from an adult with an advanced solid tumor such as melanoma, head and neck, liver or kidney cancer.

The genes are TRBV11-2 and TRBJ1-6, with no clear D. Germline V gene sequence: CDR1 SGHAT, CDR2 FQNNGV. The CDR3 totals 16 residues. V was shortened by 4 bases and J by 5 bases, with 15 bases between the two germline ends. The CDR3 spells CASSSARQLNNSPLHF. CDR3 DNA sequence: TGTGCCAGCAGCTCTGCGAGGCAGCTTAATAATTCACCCCTCCACTTT.

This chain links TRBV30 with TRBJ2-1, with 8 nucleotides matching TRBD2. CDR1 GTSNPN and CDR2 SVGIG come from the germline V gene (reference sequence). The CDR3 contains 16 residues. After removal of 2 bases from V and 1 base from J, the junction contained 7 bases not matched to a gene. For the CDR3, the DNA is TGTGCCTGGAGTTTTGCGGGGGGACGATCCTACAATGAGCAGTTCTTC. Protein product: CAWSFAGGRSYNEQFF.

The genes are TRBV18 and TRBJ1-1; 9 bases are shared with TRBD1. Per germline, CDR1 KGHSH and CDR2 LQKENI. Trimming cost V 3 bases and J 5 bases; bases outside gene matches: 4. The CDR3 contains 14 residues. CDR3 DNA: TGTGCCAGCTCACCCGGACAGGGGCCAACTGAAGCTTTCTTT. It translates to CASSPGQGPTEAFF.

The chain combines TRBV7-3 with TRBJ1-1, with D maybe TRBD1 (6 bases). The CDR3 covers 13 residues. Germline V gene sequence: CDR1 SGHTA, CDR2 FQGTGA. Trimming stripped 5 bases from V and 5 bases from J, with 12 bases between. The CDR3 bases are TGTGCCAGCAGCACAGGGTTGGGAACTGAAGCTTTCTTT. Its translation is CASSTGLGTEAFF.

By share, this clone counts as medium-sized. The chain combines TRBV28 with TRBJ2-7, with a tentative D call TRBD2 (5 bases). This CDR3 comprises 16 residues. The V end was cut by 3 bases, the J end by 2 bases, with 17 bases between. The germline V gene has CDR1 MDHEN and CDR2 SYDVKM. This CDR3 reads CASSFNPATTTYEQYF. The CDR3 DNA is TGTGCCAGCAGTTTCAACCCTGCGACTACCACCTACGAGCAGTACTTC.

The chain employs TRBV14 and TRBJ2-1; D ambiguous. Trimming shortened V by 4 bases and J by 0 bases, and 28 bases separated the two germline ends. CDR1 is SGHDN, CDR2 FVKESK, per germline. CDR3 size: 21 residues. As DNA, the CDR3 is TGTGCCAGCAGCCTAACACCTACCCTATTAGTGTCTAGTGTCTCCTACAATGAGCAGTTCTTC. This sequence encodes CASSLTPTLLVSSVSYNEQFF.

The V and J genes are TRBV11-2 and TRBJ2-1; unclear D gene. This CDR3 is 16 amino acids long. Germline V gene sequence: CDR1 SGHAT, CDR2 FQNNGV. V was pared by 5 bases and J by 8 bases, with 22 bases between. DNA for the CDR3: TGTGCCAGCAGCGCGCTGGAGAGAGTGGCTGGGCATGAGCAGTTCTTC. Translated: CASSALERVAGHEQFF. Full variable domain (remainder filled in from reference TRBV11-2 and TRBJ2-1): EAGVAQSPRYKIIEKRQSVAFWCNPISGHATLYWYQQILGQGPKLLIQFQNNGVVDDSQLPKDRFSAERLKGVDSTLKIQPAKLEDSAVYLCASSALERVAGHEQFFGPGTRLTVL.